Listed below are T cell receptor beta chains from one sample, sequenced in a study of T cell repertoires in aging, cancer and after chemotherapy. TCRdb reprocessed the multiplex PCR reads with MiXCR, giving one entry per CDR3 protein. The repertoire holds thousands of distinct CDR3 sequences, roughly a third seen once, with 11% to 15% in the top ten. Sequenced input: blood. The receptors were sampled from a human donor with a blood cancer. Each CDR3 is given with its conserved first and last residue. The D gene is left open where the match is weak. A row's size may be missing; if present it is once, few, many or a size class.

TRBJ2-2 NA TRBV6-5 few CASSYSGPITALEGTGELFF TGTGCCAGCAGTTATTCGGGGCCCATTACCGCCCTCGAGGGCACCGGGGAGCTGTTTTTT
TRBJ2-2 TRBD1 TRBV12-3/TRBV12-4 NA CASSARTGILRDTGELFF TGTGCCAGCAGTGCCCGGACAGGGATACTGCGCGACACCGGGGAGCTGTTTTTT
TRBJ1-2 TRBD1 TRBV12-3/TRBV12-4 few CASSLGGTGAIHYGYTF TGTGCCAGCAGTCTTGGGGGGACAGGCGCGATTCACTATGGCTACACCTTC
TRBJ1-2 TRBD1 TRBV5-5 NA CASSLGAGTVPLHTF TGTGCCAGCAGCTTGGGCGCCGGGACAGTGCCCCTCCACACCTTC
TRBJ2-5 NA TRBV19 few CASSPGTLLQETQYF TGTGCCAGTAGTCCGGGGACCCTACTCCAAGAGACCCAGTACTTC
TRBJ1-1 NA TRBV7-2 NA CASSAQTGGEAEAFF TGTGCCAGCAGCGCCCAAACAGGAGGGGAAGCTGAAGCTTTCTTT
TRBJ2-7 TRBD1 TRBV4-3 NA CASSQDHPRTGYTYEQYF TGCGCCAGCAGCCAAGATCACCCGCGGACAGGGTACACCTACGAGCAGTACTTC
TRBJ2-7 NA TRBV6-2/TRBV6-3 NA CASSPVAYEQYF TGTGCCAGCAGCCCCGTTGCCTACGAGCAGTACTTC
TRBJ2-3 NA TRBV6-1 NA CASSEFGGSTDTQYF TGTGCCAGCAGTGAATTCGGCGGGAGCACAGATACGCAGTATTTT
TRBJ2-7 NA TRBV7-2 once CASSLAGGGGTSYEQYF TGTGCCAGCAGCTTAGCAGGGGGCGGGGGGACCTCCTACGAGCAGTACTTC
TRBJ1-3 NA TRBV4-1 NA CASSHLLQGPRGGNTIYF TGCGCCAGCAGCCACCTACTACAGGGCCCTCGAGGGGGAAACACCATATATTTT
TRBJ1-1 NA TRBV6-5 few CASSPTPGGMGNTEAFF TGTGCCAGCAGTCCTACCCCTGGGGGTATGGGGAACACTGAAGCTTTCTTT
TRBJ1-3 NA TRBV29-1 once CSARSHKGVGNTIYF TGCAGCGCCAGGAGCCATAAAGGGGTCGGAAACACCATATATTTT
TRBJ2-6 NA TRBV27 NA CARTSGSGANVLTF TGTGCCAGGACTTCAGGGTCGGGGGCCAACGTCCTGACTTTC
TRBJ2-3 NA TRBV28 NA CASGLGGNGDTQYF TGTGCCAGCGGGCTTGGGGGTAACGGAGATACGCAGTATTTT
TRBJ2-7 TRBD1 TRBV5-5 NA CASSWGQGLEQYF TGTGCCAGCAGCTGGGGACAGGGGCTCGAGCAGTACTTC
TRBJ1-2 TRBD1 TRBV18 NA CASSQDREDFYGYTF TGTGCCAGCAGCCAGGACAGGGAGGATTTCTATGGCTACACCTTC